The 5 T cell receptor beta chains in this list originate from one sample, sequenced in a study of memory B cells and T cells in multiple sclerosis. Only in-frame clones appear in the TCRdb table, and some are missing; sequencing was by immunoSEQ multiplex PCR. The sample shows some 11,000 clones, around four fifths of them seen only once. These TCRs' antigens remain unknown. After stimulus-free culture, autoproliferating CFSE-dim and non-proliferating CFSE-high T cells were sequenced separately. Approximately 5x10^7 CFSE-labeled PBMCs were cultured around 7 days unstimulated, then replicate wells were pooled. Sequenced: PBMCs from blood kept in culture. The receptor source for this set is a human donor with multiple sclerosis.

This chain connects TRBV7-8 to TRBJ1-5; D ambiguous. Germline V gene data show CDR1 as SGHVS and CDR2 as FQNEAQ. Trimming left V 3 bases short and J 0 bases short, with 12 bases between. CDR3 length: 16 amino acids. The CDR3 nucleotides read TGTGCCAGCAGCTTTATTAACACAGATAGCAATCAGCCCCAGCATTTT. Its protein is CASSFINTDSNQPQHF. Based on the CDR3 plus reference TRBV7-8 and TRBJ1-5, the full variable domain is GAGVSQSPRYKVAKRGQDVALRCDPISGHVSLFWYQQALGQGPEFLTYFQNEAQLDKSGLPSDRFFAERPEGSVSTLKIQRTQQEDSAVYLCASSFINTDSNQPQHFGDGTRLSIL.

This clone was seen a single time. The genes are TRBV6-5 and TRBJ2-2; D is uncertain. The germline V gene has CDR1 MNHEY and CDR2 SVGAGI. The CDR3 covers 12 residues. Between the trimmed V and J ends, which lost 5 bases and 6 bases, there was a span of 7 bases. CDR3 bases: TGTGCCAGCAGTACCCACCCCGGGGAGCTGTTTTTT. Its translation: CASSTHPGELFF.

The J gene is TRBJ1-6, the V gene TRBV5-5; no definite D call. The V end lost 0 bases, the J end lost 7 bases, and 5 bases lay between the germline ends. The germline V gene encodes CDR1 SGHKS and CDR2 YYEKEE (reference sequence). The CDR3 is 13 residues long. CDR3 in amino acids: CASSLVGNSPLHF. For the CDR3, the DNA is TGTGCCAGCAGCTTGGTGGGGAATTCACCCCTCCACTTT.

J is TRBJ1-2 and V is TRBV5-5; 7 nucleotides align to TRBD1. Germline lookup yields CDR1 SGHKS and CDR2 YYEKEE (reference sequence). With 6 bases clipped from V and 8 bases from J, the junction kept 13 bases outside the gene matches. The CDR3 loop spans 14 amino acids. CDR3 loop: CASTFTQGGVGYTF. CDR3 nucleotides: TGTGCCAGCACCTTTACCCAGGGGGGGGTCGGCTACACCTTC.

The V and J genes are TRBV6-1 and TRBJ1-5; D not certain. The CDR3 runs 14 residues. Germline assignment: CDR1 MNHNS and CDR2 SASEGT. The V gene lost 3 bases and the J gene lost 4 bases, with 10 bases spanning the gap. The CDR3 is CASSDNGENQPQHF. The CDR3 nucleotides read TGTGCCAGCAGTGATAACGGGGAGAATCAGCCCCAGCATTTT.